These 17 T cell receptor beta chains were all obtained from the same sample, sequenced in a study of cytomegalovirus exposure and HLA in healthy donors (TCRdb year 2017). Library creation used the immunoSEQ multiplex PCR assay. As stored in TCRdb, this immuneACCESS dataset retains in-frame rearrangements with V and J assigned. A fraction of the clones does not appear; measured against another copy, unresolved V genes explain less than half of the discrepancy, and the remainder lacks a known reason. In this sample the table shows 160,000 or so clones, just under 85% of which occur a single time. The ten largest account for approximately 2.4% of the sample. Material: PBMCs. Receptors originate from a man aged 25 to 40 in good health and CMV-seropositive.

The chain recombines TRBV19 with TRBJ2-1; maybe TRBD2 (6 bases). The CDR3 runs to 12 residues. The germline V and J ends were trimmed by 5 bases and 9 bases, with 11 bases remaining between them. Germline assignment: CDR1 LNHDA and CDR2 SQIVND (reference sequence). CDR3 nucleotide sequence: TGTGCCAGTAGTCCGGGGGAGGCTGAGCAGTTCTTC. It specifies CASSPGEAEQFF.

The chain links TRBV12-5 to TRBJ2-1; 9 nucleotides line up with TRBD1. Trimming cost V 3 bases and J 5 bases; bases outside gene matches: 2. The length of the CDR3 is 14 residues. CDR1 LGHNT and CDR2 FRNRAP come from the germline V gene. CDR3: CASGFGQGNNEQFF. For the CDR3, the DNA is TGTGCTAGTGGTTTTGGACAGGGGAACAATGAGCAGTTCTTC.

The chain is built from TRBV2 and TRBJ2-7; TRBD1 aligns across 9 bases. The ends lost 4 bases at V and 3 bases at J; junction bases unmatched: 7. This CDR3 comprises 15 residues. Germline CDR1 and CDR2: SNHLY and FYNNEI. The CDR3 nucleotides read TGTGCCAGCAGTGGGGTTGGGACAGGGCTCTACGAGCAGTACTTC. Its protein product is CASSGVGTGLYEQYF.

With respect to this clone: This specimen includes other DNA sequences encoding the same CDR3. CDR3 protein: CASSLAGGLGTDTQYF. DNA for the CDR3: TGCGCCAGCAGCTTGGCTGGGGGACTAGGTACAGATACGCAGTATTTT. The chain couples TRBV5-1 to TRBJ2-3; 8 positions match TRBD2. Looked up from germline, CDR1 is SGHRS and CDR2 is YFSETQ. Trimming took 0 bases from V and 3 from J; bases not matched to a gene: 6. This CDR3 has 16 amino acids.

The chain employs TRBV7-8 and TRBJ2-3, with 7 bases fitting TRBD1. This CDR3 contains 16 residues. Germline CDR1 SGHVS, CDR2 FQNEAQ. The V segment lost 4 bases and the J segment 2 bases; nucleotides outside the gene matches: 9. CDR3 bases: TGTGCCAGCAGCTCTAACGGGGACAGCGACACAGATACGCAGTATTTT. Residues: CASSSNGDSDTDTQYF.

This clone was counted only a few times. The chain has TRBV4-1 and TRBJ2-5; TRBD1 matches 7 bases. Per germline, CDR1 MGHRA and CDR2 YSYEKL. Trimming took 4 bases from V and 5 from J; bases not matched to a gene: 16. This CDR3 has 17 amino acids. DNA for the CDR3: TGCGCCAGCAGCCTTGACCGCCAAGGGGGCCTTTGGGAGACCCAGTACTTC. Amino acids: CASSLDRQGGLWETQYF.

This clone was picked up a small number of times. The chain joins TRBV7-9 to TRBJ1-3, with D hard to call. Germline values: CDR1 SEHNR, CDR2 FQNEAQ (reference sequence). The CDR3 covers 13 residues. Trimming stripped 4 bases from V and 3 bases from J, with 7 bases between. CDR3 region: CASSSPGGNTIYF. The CDR3 DNA reads as TGTGCCAGCAGCTCCCCGGGTGGAAACACCATATATTTT.

V is TRBV11-1 and J is TRBJ2-5; D remains unclear. The CDR3 spans 12 residues. The V gene lost 2 bases and the J gene lost 4 bases, with 5 bases spanning the gap. From germline, CDR1 is SGHAT and CDR2 FQDESV (reference sequence). The CDR3 sequence: CASSLRRETQYF. As DNA, the CDR3 is TGTGCCAGCAGCTTACGTCGAGAGACCCAGTACTTC.

The V call is TRBV11-2, the J call TRBJ1-1, with TRBD1 identical over 9 bases. The CDR3 contains 15 residues. The germline CDR1 and CDR2 sequences are SGHAT and FQNNGV. J gave up 2 bases and V 1 base, and 2 bases lay outside the gene matches. In DNA form, the CDR3 reads TGTGCCAGCAGCTTAGGGGGACAGGGAAACACTGAAGCTTTCTTT. Its protein product is CASSLGGQGNTEAFF.

The chain links TRBV11-1 to TRBJ2-1, with 9 bases aligning to TRBD2. V shed 3 bases and J 5 bases; nucleotides not matched to a gene: 5. The germline gives CDR1 SGHAT, CDR2 FQDESV (reference sequence). This CDR3 comprises 15 residues. The chain's CDR3 is CASSFAGGFDNEQFF. Written as DNA, the CDR3 is TGTGCCAGCAGCTTCGCGGGGGGGTTCGACAATGAGCAGTTCTTC. Complete variable domain (other parts from reference TRBV11-1 and TRBJ2-1): EAEVAQSPRYKITEKSQAVAFWCDPISGHATLYWYRQILGQGPELLVQFQDESVVDDSQLPKDRFSAERLKGVDSTLKIQPAELGDSAMYLCASSFAGGFDNEQFFGPGTRLTVL.

This clone was counted only a few times. V and J are TRBV5-6 and TRBJ2-2, with 11 bases matching TRBD1. Looked up from germline, CDR1 is SGHDT and CDR2 is YYEEEE. Germline trimming cut 4 bases from V and 11 bases from J; bases unmatched to any gene: 7. The CDR3 loop spans 14 amino acids. This chain's CDR3 is CASSLGQGAAELFF. Here the CDR3 DNA reads TGTGCCAGCAGCCTCGGACAGGGGGCCGCCGAGCTGTTTTTT.

The V call is TRBV10-3, the J call TRBJ2-1; 9 nucleotides agree with TRBD1. V was pared by 0 bases and J by 2 bases, with 8 bases of the junction left unmatched. This CDR3 contains 18 residues. Looked up from germline, CDR1 is ENHRY and CDR2 is SYGVKD. CDR3 sequence (DNA): TGTGCCATCAGTGAGTCCGGGACAGGGAATCTGGCCTACAATGAGCAGTTCTTC. Its protein product is CAISESGTGNLAYNEQFF.

The chain joins TRBV9 to TRBJ2-5; TRBD2 agrees at 7 bases. This CDR3 has 16 residues. After removal of 0 bases from V and 5 bases from J, the junction contained 10 bases not matched to a gene. Germline assignment: CDR1 SGDLS and CDR2 YYNGEE. For the CDR3, the DNA is TGTGCCAGCAGCGTAGCTCAGCAGCGGGGTTCGGAGACCCAGTACTTC. It yields the protein CASSVAQQRGSETQYF.

The CDR3 protein is CAWSGGGGQPQHF. The CDR3 bases are TGTGCCTGGAGTGGGGGGGGAGGTCAGCCCCAGCATTTT. The chain combines TRBV30 with TRBJ1-5, with D possibly being TRBD1 (5 bases). The CDR3 loop spans 13 amino acids. Per the germline V gene, CDR1 is GTSNPN and CDR2 is SVGIG (reference sequence). V shed 1 base and J shed 6 bases, with 10 bases lying between them.

V is TRBV5-1 and J is TRBJ2-7; 11 bases fit TRBD1. Germline-derived CDR1 and CDR2 are SGHRS and YFSETQ. CDR3 length equals 14 residues. With 4 bases clipped from V and 3 bases from J, the junction kept 3 bases outside the gene matches. The CDR3 bases are TGCGCCAGCAGCCGGGACAGGGGGTACTACGAGCAGTACTTC. Its translation: CASSRDRGYYEQYF.

The V gene is TRBV10-3, the J gene TRBJ2-7; 14 nucleotides line up with TRBD2. CDR1 and CDR2 from the germline V gene are ENHRY and SYGVKD. The V segment lost 0 bases and the J segment 2 bases; nucleotides outside the gene matches: 6. The CDR3 sequence is 18 residues long. Written as DNA, the CDR3 is TGTGCCATCAGTGAGTCCGGACTAGCGGGGGGCCTTACCTACGAGCAGTACTTC. As protein: CAISESGLAGGLTYEQYF.

This clone has just one count. CDR3 sequence (DNA): TGTGCCAGCAGCGTAACTAGCGGGGCAGATACGCAGTATTTT. This sequence encodes CASSVTSGADTQYF. V and J are TRBV9 and TRBJ2-3, with 10 nucleotides matching TRBD2. Looked up from germline, CDR1 is SGDLS and CDR2 is YYNGEE. J gave up 4 bases and V 1 base, and 0 bases lay outside the gene matches. This CDR3 is 14 amino acids long.